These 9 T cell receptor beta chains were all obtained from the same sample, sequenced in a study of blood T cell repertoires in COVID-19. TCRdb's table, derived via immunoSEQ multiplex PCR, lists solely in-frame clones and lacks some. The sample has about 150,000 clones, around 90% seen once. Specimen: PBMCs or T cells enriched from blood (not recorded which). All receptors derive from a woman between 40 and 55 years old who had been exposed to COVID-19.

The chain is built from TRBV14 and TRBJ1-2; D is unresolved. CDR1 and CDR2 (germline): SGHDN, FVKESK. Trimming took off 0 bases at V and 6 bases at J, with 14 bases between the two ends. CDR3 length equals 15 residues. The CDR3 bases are TGTGCCAGCAGCCAAGATAGACCCCCGCGGGATGGCTACACCTTC. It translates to CASSQDRPPRDGYTF.

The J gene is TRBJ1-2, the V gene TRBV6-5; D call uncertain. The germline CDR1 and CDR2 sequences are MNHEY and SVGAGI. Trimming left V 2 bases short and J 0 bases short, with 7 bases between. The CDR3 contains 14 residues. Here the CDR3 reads CASSYATSNYGYTF. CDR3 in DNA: TGTGCCAGCAGTTACGCTACCTCTAACTATGGCTACACCTTC.

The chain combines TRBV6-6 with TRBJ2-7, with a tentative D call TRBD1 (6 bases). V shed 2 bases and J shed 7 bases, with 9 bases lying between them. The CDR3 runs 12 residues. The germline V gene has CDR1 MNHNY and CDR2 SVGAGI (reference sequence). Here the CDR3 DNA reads TGTGCCAGCAGTTACACAGGGAAGGAGCAGTACTTC. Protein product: CASSYTGKEQYF.

This CDR3 reads CASSLGQGGANYGYTF. CDR3 in DNA: TGTGCCAGCAGCCTGGGACAGGGCGGAGCTAACTATGGCTACACCTTC. The rearrangement uses TRBV3-1 (or the pseudogene TRBV3-2) and TRBJ1-2; 9 nucleotides line up with TRBD1. The CDR3 has 16 amino acids. V gave up 4 bases and J gave up 0 bases; unmatched junction bases: 6. Germline V gene lookup returns CDR1 LGHDT and CDR2 YNNKEL (reference sequence).

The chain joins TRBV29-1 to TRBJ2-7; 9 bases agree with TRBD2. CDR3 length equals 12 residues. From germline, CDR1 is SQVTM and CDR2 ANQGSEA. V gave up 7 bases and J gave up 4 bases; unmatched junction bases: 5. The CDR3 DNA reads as TGCAGCGCCGGGACTAGCATTTACGAGCAGTACTTC. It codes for CSAGTSIYEQYF.

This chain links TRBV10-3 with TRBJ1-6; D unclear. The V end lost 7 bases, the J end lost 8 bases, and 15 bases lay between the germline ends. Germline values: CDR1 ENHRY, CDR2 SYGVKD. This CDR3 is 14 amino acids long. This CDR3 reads CAINDRGLDSPLHF. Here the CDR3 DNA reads TGTGCCATCAATGATCGAGGCTTAGATTCACCCCTCCACTTT.

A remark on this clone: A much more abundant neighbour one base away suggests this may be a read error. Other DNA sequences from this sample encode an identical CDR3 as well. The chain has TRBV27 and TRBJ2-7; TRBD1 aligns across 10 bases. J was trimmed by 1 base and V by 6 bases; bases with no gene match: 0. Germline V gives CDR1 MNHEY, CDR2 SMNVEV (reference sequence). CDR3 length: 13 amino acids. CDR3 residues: CASRGQGSYEQYF. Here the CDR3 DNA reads TGTGCCAGCAGGGGACAGGGGTCCTACGAGCAGTACTTC.

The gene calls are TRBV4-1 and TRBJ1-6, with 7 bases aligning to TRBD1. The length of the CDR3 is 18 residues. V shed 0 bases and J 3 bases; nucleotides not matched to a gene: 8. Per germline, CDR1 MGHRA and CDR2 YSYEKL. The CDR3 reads CASSQDSTGAFYNSPLHF. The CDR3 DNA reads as TGCGCCAGCAGCCAAGACAGTACAGGGGCTTTCTATAATTCACCCCTCCACTTT.

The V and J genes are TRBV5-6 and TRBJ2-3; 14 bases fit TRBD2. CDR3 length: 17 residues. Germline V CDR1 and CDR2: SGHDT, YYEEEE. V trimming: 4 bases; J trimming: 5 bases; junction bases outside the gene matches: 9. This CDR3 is CASSPFGTSGGKDTQYF. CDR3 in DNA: TGTGCCAGCAGCCCTTTTGGGACTAGCGGGGGAAAAGATACGCAGTATTTT.